Listed below are T cell receptor beta chains from one sample, sequenced in a study of human T cells and chemical hapten exposure. From the RACE reads, TCRdb called clonotypes with MiXCR, one entry per CDR3 protein. The sample lists some 400,000 distinct CDR3 sequences, about 4.8% occurring once. Sequencing used whole blood, obtained in connection with sensitization to the hapten diphenylcyclopropenone (DPC). These receptors originate from a woman aged 45-65 years with alopecia areata. Some clones in this sample may be carry-over from other donors' samples. Both conserved end residues are part of each CDR3. A D gene is named only where the DNA matches it firmly. Clone size is not always given. Where it is, it says once, few, many or a class for expanded clones.

TRBJ1-2 | TRBD1 | TRBV7-3 | many | TGTGCCAGCAGCTTAACAGCCGGGACAGGGACGGATGGCTACACCTTC | CASSLTAGTGTDGYTF
TRBJ1-2 | . | TRBV9 | . | TGTGCCAGCAGCGTAGGAGTGCGGGTTGATGATGGCTACACCTTC | CASSVGVRVDDGYTF
TRBJ1-5 | . | TRBV10-1 | many | TGCGCCAGGAGATCAGGAGGCAATCAGCCCCAGCATTTT | CARRSGGNQPQHF
TRBJ2-1 | . | TRBV28 | many | TGTGCCAGCAGTTCGGGGCTGTATGACAGAGGGACGTTCTTC | CASSSGLYDRGTFF
TRBJ1-1 | . | TRBV28 | few | TGTGCCAGCAGTTCCCCGGGACGGGGAGGGGCTGAAGCTTTCTTT | CASSSPGRGGAEAFF
TRBJ2-7 | . | TRBV28 | . | TGTGCCAGCAGTTTCTTACAGGGTTCCAACTACGAGCAGTACTTC | CASSFLQGSNYEQYF
TRBJ1-5 | . | TRBV20-1 | few | TGCAGTGCTAGGGGTCGAGGGCTAGGACAGCCCCAGCATTTT | CSARGRGLGQPQHF
TRBJ2-3 | TRBD1 | TRBV28 | many | TGTGCCAGCAGTTTAGGACAGGGAGAAACAGATACGCAGTATTTT | CASSLGQGETDTQYF
TRBJ2-7 | . | TRBV28 | many | TGTGCCAGCAGTTCTCGGGACTCCTACTACGAGCAGTACTTC | CASSSRDSYYEQYF
TRBJ2-6 | . | TRBV29-1 | many | TGCAGCGTTGAAGCCTCCGAAGCCAACGTCCTGACTTTC | CSVEASEANVLTF
TRBJ2-1 | . | TRBV29-1 | many | TGCAGCGTTGAGATCCAGGAGCAGTTCTTC | CSVEIQEQFF
TRBJ2-7 | . | TRBV5-1 | many | TGCGCCAGCAGCCCGGGACTTCCCCCCTACGAGCAGTACTTC | CASSPGLPPYEQYF
TRBJ2-5 | TRBD1 | TRBV24-1 | . | TGTGCCACCAGTGAACCGACAGGGGCCGCCCAGTACTTC | CATSEPTGAAQYF
TRBJ1-4 | . | TRBV7-2 | many | TGTGCCAGCAGCATCAGGGTGGCTAATGAAAAACTGTTTTTT | CASSIRVANEKLFF
TRBJ1-4 | . | TRBV6-5 | . | TGTGCCAGCCGTGTAGTTGCAACTAATGAAAAACTGTTTTTT | CASRVVATNEKLFF
TRBJ1-1 | . | TRBV28 | many | TGTGCCAGCAGCCCTAGGGGTCAGGCTTTCTTT | CASSPRGQAFF
TRBJ2-5 | TRBD1 | TRBV2 | . | TGTGCCAGCAGTGAAGGAGCAGGGGGTGTCCAAGAGACCCAGTACTTC | CASSEGAGGVQETQYF
TRBJ2-7 | TRBD1 | TRBV7-9 | many | TGTGCCAGCACCATGGGGGGGTTCGGACAGGGGTCTGCGGAGCAGTACTTC | CASTMGGFGQGSAEQYF
TRBJ2-5 | TRBD1 | TRBV4-3 | many | TGCGCCAGCAGCCAAGGAAACAGGGGCCAAGAGACCCAGTACTTC | CASSQGNRGQETQYF
TRBJ2-7 | . | TRBV6-2/TRBV6-3 | . | TGTGCCAGCAGTTACTCCGAGCTCTCCTACGAGCAGTACTTC | CASSYSELSYEQYF
TRBJ2-5 | TRBD2 | TRBV7-8 | . | TGTGCCAGCAGTTACTATAGCGGGAGGAAAGAGACCCAGTACTTC | CASSYYSGRKETQYF
TRBJ2-1 | TRBD2 | TRBV2 | . | TGTGCCAGCAGTCCGCCTCGACTAGCGGGGCTACCAAGCAATGAGCAGTTCTTC | CASSPPRLAGLPSNEQFF
TRBJ2-5 | TRBD1 | TRBV5-4 | few | TGTGCCAGCAGACAAGGGCAGGGGGCAAAGACCCAGTACTTC | CASRQGQGAKTQYF
TRBJ1-2 | . | TRBV29-1 | few | TGCAGCGTTCGGGACTACGGGTCCTATGGCTACACCTTC | CSVRDYGSYGYTF
TRBJ2-3 | TRBD1 | TRBV5-1 | few | TGCGCCAGCAGCTTGGTCCAGGGGGCCACAGATACGCAGTATTTT | CASSLVQGATDTQYF